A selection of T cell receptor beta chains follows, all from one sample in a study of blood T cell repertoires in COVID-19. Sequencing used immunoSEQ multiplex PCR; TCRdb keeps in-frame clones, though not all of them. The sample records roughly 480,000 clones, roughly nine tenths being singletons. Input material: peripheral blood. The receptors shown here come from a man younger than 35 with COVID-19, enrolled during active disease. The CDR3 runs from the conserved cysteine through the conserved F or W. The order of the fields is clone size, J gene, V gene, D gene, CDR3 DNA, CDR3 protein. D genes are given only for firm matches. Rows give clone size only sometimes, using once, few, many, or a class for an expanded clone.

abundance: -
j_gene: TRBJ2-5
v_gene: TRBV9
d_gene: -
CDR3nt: TGTGCCAGCAGCGCAAATGGATTAGGCGGGTTGGTCCAGTACTTC
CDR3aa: CASSANGLGGLVQYF

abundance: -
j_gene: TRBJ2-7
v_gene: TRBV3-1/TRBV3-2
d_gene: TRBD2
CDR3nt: TGTGCCAGCAGCCAATTCGGGGGGTTCAAGTACGAGCAGTACTTC
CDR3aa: CASSQFGGFKYEQYF

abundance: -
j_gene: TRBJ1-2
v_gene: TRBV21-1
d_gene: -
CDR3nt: TGTGCCAGCAGCAAGAGGTCTGGCTACACCTTC
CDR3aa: CASSKRSGYTF

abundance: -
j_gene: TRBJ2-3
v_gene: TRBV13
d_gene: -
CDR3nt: TGTGCCAGCAGGGGATGGGCGGTAGCGGATGATAGCACAGATACGCAGTATTTT
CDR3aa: CASRGWAVADDSTDTQYF

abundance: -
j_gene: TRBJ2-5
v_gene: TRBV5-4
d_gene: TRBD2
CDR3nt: TGTGCCAGCAGCTTGGTTGTTACTAGCGGGATTGGCGAGACCCAGTACTTC
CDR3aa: CASSLVVTSGIGETQYF

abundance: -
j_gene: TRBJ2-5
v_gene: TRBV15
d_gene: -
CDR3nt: TGTGCCACCAGCCGAGAAGATGGTAGGACCCAGTACTTC
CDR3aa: CATSREDGRTQYF

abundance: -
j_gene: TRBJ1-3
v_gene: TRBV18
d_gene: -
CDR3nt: TGTGCCAGCTCACCCGCGGCAGCTTTCGGAAACACCATATATTTT
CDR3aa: CASSPAAAFGNTIYF

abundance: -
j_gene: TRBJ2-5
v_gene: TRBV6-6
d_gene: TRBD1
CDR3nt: TGTGCCAGCAGTCCCCAAATTCTACAGGGGGGCCAAGAGACCCAGTACTTC
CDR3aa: CASSPQILQGGQETQYF

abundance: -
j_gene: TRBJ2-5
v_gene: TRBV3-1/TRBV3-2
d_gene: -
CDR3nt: TGTGCCAGCAGCCGGGGCGAGACCCAGTACTTC
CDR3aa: CASSRGETQYF

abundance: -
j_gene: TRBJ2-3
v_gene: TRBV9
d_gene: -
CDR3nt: TGTGCCAGCAGCTCTAGGGGGACAGATACGCAGTATTTT
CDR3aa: CASSSRGTDTQYF

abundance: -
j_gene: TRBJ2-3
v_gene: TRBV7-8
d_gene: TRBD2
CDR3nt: TGTGCCAGCAGCTTAAGCGGGAATAGCGGGAGGGCGCAGTATTTT
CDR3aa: CASSLSGNSGRAQYF

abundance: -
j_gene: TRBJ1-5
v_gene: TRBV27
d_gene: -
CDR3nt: TGTGCCAGCAGTAAATCGGACTTCCTGGATCAGCCCCAGCATTTT
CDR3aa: CASSKSDFLDQPQHF

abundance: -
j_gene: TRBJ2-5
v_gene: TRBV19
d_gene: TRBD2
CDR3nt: TGTGCCAGTAGCCTACTAGCGGGGGCCTTGGGGGAGACCCAGTACTTC
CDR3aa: CASSLLAGALGETQYF

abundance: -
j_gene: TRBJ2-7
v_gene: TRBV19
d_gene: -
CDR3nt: TGTGCCAGTAGTCTGGCGGCGCAGTACGAGCAGTACTTC
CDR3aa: CASSLAAQYEQYF

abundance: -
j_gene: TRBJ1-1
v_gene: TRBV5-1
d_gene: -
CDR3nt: TGCGCCAGCAGCGTGGGGGCGACTGAAGCTTTCTTT
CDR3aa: CASSVGATEAFF

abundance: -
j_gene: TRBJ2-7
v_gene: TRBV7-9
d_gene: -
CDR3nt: TGTGCCAGCAGCCTAGTGAGCTCCTACGAGCAGTACTTC
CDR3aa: CASSLVSSYEQYF

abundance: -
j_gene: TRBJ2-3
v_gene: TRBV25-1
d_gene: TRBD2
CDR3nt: TGTGCCACCAATTCCAGAGCGGGAGTTACAGATACGCAGTATTTT
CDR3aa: CATNSRAGVTDTQYF

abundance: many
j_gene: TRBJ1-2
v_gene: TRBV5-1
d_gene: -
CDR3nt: TGCGCCAGCAGCTTATTCCGGGTCGACTATGGCTACACCTTC
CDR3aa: CASSLFRVDYGYTF

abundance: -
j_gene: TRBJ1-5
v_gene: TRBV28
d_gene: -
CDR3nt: TGTGCCAGCTATAAACCCCAGGGCTCCCAGCCCCAGCATTTT
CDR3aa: CASYKPQGSQPQHF

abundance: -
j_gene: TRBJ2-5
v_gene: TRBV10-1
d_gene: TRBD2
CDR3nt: TGCGCCAGCAGTGAGCGGACTAGCGGGGGGTTGGAGACCCAGTACTTC
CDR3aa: CASSERTSGGLETQYF

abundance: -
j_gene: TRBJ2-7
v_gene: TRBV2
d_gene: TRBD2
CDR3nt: TGTGCCAGCACCCGCGGGCCCCGGGAGGGGGGACACGAGCAGTACTTC
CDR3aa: CASTRGPREGGHEQYF

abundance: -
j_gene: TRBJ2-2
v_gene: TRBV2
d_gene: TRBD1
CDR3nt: TGTGCCAGCAGTGCTGGGACAGGGCACACCGGGGAGCTGTTTTTT
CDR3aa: CASSAGTGHTGELFF